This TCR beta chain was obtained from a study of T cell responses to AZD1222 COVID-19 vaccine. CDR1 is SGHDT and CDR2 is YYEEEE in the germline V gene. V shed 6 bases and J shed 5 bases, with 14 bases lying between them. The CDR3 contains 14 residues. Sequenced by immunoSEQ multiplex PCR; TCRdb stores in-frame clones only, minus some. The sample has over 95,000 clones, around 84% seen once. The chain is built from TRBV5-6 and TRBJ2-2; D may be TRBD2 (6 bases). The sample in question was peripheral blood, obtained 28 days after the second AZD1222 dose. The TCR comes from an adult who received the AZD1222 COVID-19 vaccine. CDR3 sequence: CASTTSGGTGELFF. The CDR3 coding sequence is TGTGCCAGCACCACGTCCGGGGGAACCGGGGAGCTGTTTTTT.